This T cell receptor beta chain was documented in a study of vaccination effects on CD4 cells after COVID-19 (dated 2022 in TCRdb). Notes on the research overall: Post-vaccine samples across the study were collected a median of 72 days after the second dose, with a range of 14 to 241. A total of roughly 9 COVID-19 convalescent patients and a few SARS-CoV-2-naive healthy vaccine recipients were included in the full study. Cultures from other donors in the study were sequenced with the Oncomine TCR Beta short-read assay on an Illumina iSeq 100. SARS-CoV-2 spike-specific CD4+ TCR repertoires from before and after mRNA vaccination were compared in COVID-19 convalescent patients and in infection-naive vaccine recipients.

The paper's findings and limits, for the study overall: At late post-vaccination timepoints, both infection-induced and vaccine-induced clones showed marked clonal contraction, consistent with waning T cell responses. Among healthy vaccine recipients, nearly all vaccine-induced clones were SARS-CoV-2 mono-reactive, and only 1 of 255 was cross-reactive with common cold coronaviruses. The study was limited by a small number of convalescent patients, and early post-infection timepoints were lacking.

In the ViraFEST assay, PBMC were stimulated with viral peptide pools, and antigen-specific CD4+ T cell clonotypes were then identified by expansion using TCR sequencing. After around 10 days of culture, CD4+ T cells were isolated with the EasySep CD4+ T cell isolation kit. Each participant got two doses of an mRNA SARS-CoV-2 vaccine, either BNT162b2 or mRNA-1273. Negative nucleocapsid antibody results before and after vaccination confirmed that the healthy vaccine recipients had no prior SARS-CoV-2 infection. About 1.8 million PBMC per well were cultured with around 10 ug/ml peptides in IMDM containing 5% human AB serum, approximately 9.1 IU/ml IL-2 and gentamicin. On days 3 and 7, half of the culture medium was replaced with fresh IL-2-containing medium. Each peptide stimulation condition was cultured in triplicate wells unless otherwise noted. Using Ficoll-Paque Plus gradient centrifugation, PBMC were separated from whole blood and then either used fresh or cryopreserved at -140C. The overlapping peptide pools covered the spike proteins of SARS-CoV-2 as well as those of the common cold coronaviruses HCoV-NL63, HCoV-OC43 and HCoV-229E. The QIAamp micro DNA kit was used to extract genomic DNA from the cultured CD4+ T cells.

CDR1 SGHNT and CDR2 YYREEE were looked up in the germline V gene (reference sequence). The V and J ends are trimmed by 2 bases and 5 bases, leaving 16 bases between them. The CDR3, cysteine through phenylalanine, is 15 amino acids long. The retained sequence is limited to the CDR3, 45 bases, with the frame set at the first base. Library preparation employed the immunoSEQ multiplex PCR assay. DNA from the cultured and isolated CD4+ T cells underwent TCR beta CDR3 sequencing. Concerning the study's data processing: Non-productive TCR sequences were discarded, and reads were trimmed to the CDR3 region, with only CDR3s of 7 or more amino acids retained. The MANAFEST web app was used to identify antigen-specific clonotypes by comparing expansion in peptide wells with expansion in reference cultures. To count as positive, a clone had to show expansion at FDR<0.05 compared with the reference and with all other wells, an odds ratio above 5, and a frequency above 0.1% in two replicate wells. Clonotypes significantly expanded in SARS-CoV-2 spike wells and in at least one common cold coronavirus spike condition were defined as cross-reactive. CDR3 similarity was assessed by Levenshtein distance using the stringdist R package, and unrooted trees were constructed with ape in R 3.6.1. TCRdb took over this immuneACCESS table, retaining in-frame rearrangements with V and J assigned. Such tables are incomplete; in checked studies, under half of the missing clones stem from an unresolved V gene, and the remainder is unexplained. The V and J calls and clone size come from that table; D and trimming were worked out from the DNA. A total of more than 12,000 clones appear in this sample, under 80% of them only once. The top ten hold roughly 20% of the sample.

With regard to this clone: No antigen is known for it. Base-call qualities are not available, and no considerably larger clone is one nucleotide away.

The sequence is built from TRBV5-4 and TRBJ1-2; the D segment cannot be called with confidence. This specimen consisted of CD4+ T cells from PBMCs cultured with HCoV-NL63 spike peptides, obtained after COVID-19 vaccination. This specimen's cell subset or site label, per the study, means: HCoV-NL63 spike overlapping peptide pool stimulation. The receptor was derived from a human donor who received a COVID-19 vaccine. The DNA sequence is TGTGCCAGCAGCTTTTCAATGACACCCGGATATGGCTACACCTTC. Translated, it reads CASSFSMTPGYGYTF.